This T cell receptor beta chain emerged from a study of blood T cell repertoires in COVID-19. Overall study context: The study drew acute and convalescent COVID-19 samples from the United States, Italy and Spain. T cells, B-cell-depleted T cells, or PBMCs provided the cDNA or gDNA that served as material.

Under the authors' procedure: Amplification of reference gene primers was used by the study to estimate nucleated cell counts. Assay used: immunoSEQ multiplex PCR; TCRdb lists only in-frame clones, some missing. V, J and clone size were drawn from that table, and D and trimming were deduced from the DNA. This sample has approximately 170,000 clones; roughly nine tenths occur once, and the top ten carry roughly 3.4%. V shed 1 base and J shed 1 base, with 7 bases lying between them. CDR3 length equals 14 residues. Per germline, CDR1 SGHAT and CDR2 FQNNGV. This clone occurred a few times. The clonotype originates from a man in his sixties or seventies with acute or convalescent COVID-19. This chain uses TRBV11-2 with TRBJ1-1; no reliable D call. The source material was peripheral blood. The CDR3 nucleotides are TGTGCCAGCAGCTTAGCCGTGGCGAACACTGAAGCTTTCTTT. It translates to CASSLAVANTEAFF.